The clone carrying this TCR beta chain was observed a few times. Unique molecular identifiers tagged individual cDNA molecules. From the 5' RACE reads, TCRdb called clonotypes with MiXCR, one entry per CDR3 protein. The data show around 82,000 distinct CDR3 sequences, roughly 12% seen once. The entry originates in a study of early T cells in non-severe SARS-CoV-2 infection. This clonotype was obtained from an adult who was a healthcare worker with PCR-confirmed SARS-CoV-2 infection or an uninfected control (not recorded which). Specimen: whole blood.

DNA for the CDR3: TGTGCCAGTAGTATGGGTTTCTACAATGAGCAGTTCTTC. As protein: CASSMGFYNEQFF. The chain combines TRBV19 with TRBJ2-1; D not certain. Per the germline V gene, CDR1 is LNHDA and CDR2 is SQIVND (reference sequence). The CDR3 has 13 amino acids. The germline V and J ends were trimmed by 3 bases and 3 bases, with 6 bases remaining between them.